The clone carrying this T cell receptor beta chain occurred a few times. This specimen belongs to a study of blood T cell repertoires in COVID-19. Study context: The origin of the acute and convalescent COVID-19 samples was the United States, Italy and Spain. PBMCs, B-cell-depleted T cells, or T cells provided the cDNA or gDNA that made up the material.

As handled by the study authors: Amplification with reference gene primers provided the estimates of nucleated cell counts. Produced via immunoSEQ multiplex PCR; TCRdb's table is partial and in-frame only. That table furnishes V, J and clone size, whereas the DNA furnished D and trimming. Of 95,000 to 100,000 clones in the sample, around 87% were seen once. This CDR3 has 13 residues. V dropped 8 bases and J dropped 9 bases, with 17 bases sitting between them. From germline, CDR1 is MNHEY and CDR2 SVGAGI. The sequence was obtained from a woman aged 25 to 39 with acute or convalescent COVID-19. The sequenced sample consisted of peripheral blood. This rearrangement joins TRBV6-5 to TRBJ1-5; D call uncertain. The chain's CDR3 is CASSPAVGGPQHF. The CDR3 nucleotides read TGTGCCAGCTCCCCGGCAGTTGGAGGGCCCCAGCATTTT.